The entry that follows covers one T cell receptor (beta chain) sequence. The antigen is not known. The data originate from a study of T cell responses to AZD1222 COVID-19 vaccine. Germline trimming cut 6 bases from V and 1 base from J; bases unmatched to any gene: 4. Germline assignment: CDR1 KGHSH and CDR2 LQKENI. The CDR3 is 15 amino acids. Whole-study results and caveats: Among those given AZD1222, only five to seven were seropositive at baseline. Reportedly, nearly half of unique spike TCRs recognized epitopes outside B.1.351/B.1.1.7 mutations. Once two AZD1222 doses were given, Spike-specific TCR breadth and depth went up.

Sequenced by immunoSEQ multiplex PCR; TCRdb stores in-frame clones only, minus some. The sample records fewer than 130,000 clones, roughly 92% being singletons. The sample was peripheral blood, taken 28 days after the second AZD1222 dose. The chain recombines TRBV18 with TRBJ2-2; 8 nucleotides align to TRBD1. This TCR derives from an adult who received the AZD1222 COVID-19 vaccine. CDR3 sequence: CASSAGTGNTGELFF. DNA of the CDR3: TGTGCCAGCTCGGCCGGGACAGGGAACACCGGGGAGCTGTTTTTT.